The TCR beta chain described here comes from a study of T cells after yellow fever vaccination. TCRdb processed the 5' RACE reads anew with MiXCR; each CDR3 protein has one entry. Of some 600,000 distinct CDR3 sequences in the sample, roughly 17% were seen once. Trimming shortened V by 0 bases and J by 3 bases, and 9 bases separated the two germline ends. The CDR3 length is 15 residues. The germline gives CDR1 LNHNV, CDR2 YYDKDF (reference sequence). This clonotype has at least ten counts. This receptor was identified in a man younger than 35 who received the YFV17D yellow fever vaccine. This specimen was PBMCs, taken around 5 days after the first yellow fever vaccination. V gene TRBV15 combines with J gene TRBJ1-5, with D unresolved. The CDR3 reads CATSRDLQVNQPQHF. In DNA, the CDR3 is TGTGCCACCAGCAGAGATTTGCAGGTCAATCAGCCCCAGCATTTT.